The entry that follows covers one T cell receptor (beta chain) sequence. Its antigen is unidentified. The sample belongs to a study of persistence of HIV-infected CD4 T cells. The CDR3 is made up of 12 amino acids. Germline-derived CDR1 and CDR2 are SGDLS and YYNGEE. V lost 7 bases and J lost 0, with 8 bases in between. The libraries were made with immunoSEQ version 4 in survey mode. Profiled with immunoSEQ multiplex PCR; TCRdb holds only in-frame clones, not every one. The profile shows roughly 34,000 clones, more than 75% of them singletons. Cells were stimulated with CMV-infected fibroblast lysates at about 10 ug/mL. CD40L-negative CD69-negative CD45RO-high memory CD4+ T cells were sorted as populations depleted of antigen-responding cells. Study-wide results and caveats: CMV- and Gag-responding cells had lower TCRbeta richness than CD3/CD28-responding cells.

The chain has TRBV9 and TRBJ2-7; a possible D gene is TRBD2 (5 bases). This TCR was recovered from an adult woman with HIV who was CMV-seropositive. Specimen: CD4+ T cells sorted from PBMCs after approximately 19-hour stimulation, collected from a patient who received antiretroviral therapy. The CDR3 coding sequence is TGTGCCAGCGGAGAGGGCTCCTACGAGCAGTACTTC. Its translation: CASGEGSYEQYF.